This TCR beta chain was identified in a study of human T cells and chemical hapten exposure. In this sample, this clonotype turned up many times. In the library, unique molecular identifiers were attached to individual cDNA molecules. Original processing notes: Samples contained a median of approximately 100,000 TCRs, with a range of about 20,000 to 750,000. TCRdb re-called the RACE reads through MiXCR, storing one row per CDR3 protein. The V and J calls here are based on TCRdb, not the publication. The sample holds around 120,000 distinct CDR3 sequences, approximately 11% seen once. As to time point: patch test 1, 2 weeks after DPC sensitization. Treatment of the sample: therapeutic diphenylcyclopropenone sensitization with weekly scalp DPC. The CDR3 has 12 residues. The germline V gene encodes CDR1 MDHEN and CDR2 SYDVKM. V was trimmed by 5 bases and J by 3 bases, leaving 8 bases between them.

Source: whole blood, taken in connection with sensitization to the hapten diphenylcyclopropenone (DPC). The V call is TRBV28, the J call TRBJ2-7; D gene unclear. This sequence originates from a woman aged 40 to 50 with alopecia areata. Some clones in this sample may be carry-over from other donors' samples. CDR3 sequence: CASSVIFYEQYF. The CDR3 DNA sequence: TGTGCCAGCAGTGTCATCTTCTACGAGCAGTACTTC.